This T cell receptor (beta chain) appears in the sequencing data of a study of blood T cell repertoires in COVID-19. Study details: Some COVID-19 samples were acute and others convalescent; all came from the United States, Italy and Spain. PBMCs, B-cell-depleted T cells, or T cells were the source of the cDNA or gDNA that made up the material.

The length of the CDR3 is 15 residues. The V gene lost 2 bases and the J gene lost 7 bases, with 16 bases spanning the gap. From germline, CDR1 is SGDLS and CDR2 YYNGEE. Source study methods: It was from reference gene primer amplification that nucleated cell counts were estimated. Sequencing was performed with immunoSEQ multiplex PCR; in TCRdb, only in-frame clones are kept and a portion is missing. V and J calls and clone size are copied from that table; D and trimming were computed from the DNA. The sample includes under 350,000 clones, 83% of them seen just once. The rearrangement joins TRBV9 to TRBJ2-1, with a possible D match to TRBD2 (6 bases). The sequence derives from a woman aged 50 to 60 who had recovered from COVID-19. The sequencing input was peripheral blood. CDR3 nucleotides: TGTGCCAGCAGCGTCTCCGGGCTTAGCGGTAATGAGCAGTTCTTC. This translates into CASSVSGLSGNEQFF.